The text below deals with one TCR beta chain. The sample originates from a study of T cell changes during pregnancy in multiple sclerosis. The repertoire was sequenced with immunoSEQ multiplex PCR; TCRdb's copy has only in-frame clones and lacks some. In the table there are 50,000 to 65,000 clones, about 90% of which are singletons. The V gene lost 2 bases and the J gene lost 6 bases, with 8 bases spanning the gap. CDR3 length: 13 residues. Germline assignment: CDR1 LNHDA and CDR2 SQIVND (reference sequence). The chain links TRBV19 to TRBJ1-5; maybe TRBD1 (6 bases). This TCR was sampled from a female donor in good health, enrolled as a control in a pregnancy study. The source was peripheral blood, collected in the third trimester of pregnancy. The CDR3 DNA reads TGTGCCAGTAGTATAAGGGGGGGTCAGCCCCAGCATTTT. As protein: CASSIRGGQPQHF.